This T cell receptor beta chain was profiled in a study of shared clonotypes between healthy human individuals. Unsorted samples used tens of millions of PBMCs for genomic DNA. A word on this clone: Its matching antigen is unknown.

Findings of the study overall: Donor clonotype sharing was expected to depend on sequencing depth.

CDR3 length: 13 amino acids. CDR1 is SGDLS, CDR2 YYNGEE, per germline. V lost 4 bases and J lost 5, with 10 bases in between. Deep-level assay runs were performed. Sequencing was performed with immunoSEQ multiplex PCR; in TCRdb, only in-frame clones are kept and a portion is missing. The sample carries roughly 500,000 clones, 70% to 80% recorded once. The sequence came from a woman aged 40 to 50 in good health. Some clones in this sample may be carry-over from other donors' samples. V gene TRBV9 combines with J gene TRBJ2-1; D unresolved. Sequencing used PBMCs. CDR3 nucleotide sequence: TGTGCCAGCAGCCTCCCTTCACACAATGAGCAGTTCTTC. Amino acids: CASSLPSHNEQFF.